Below are 7 T cell receptor beta chains sequenced from a single sample in a study of blood T cell repertoires in COVID-19 (dated by TCRdb to 2020 to 2021). Libraries were constructed by the immunoSEQ multiplex PCR assay. The immuneACCESS repertoire file appears here via TCRdb, limited to in-frame rearrangements. These files lack a portion of the clones; in checked studies, under half of the deficit traces to unresolved V genes, and the cause of the others is not known. Counted in this sample were 400,000 to 450,000 clones; approximately 90% of them appeared once. Of the sample, roughly 12% is held by the ten largest clones. Sequenced sample: peripheral blood. The origin of the receptors is a woman between 45 and 60 years old with COVID-19, enrolled during active disease.

V and J are TRBV6-5 and TRBJ2-7; maybe TRBD2 (7 bases). This CDR3 is built from 14 residues. Trimming cost V 6 bases and J 7 bases, with 19 bases left between them. Germline values: CDR1 MNHEY, CDR2 SVGAGI. CDR3: CASRLRRGPGEQYF. In DNA, the CDR3 is TGTGCCAGCAGGCTCAGGCGGGGGCCCGGGGAGCAGTACTTC.

The gene calls are TRBV19 and TRBJ1-1; D is uncertain. The CDR3 is 11 residues long. The germline gives CDR1 LNHDA, CDR2 SQIVND (reference sequence). V was cut by 4 bases and J by 5 bases, with 5 bases left in between. The CDR3 region has the DNA TGTGCCAGTAGTACGGAGACTGAAGCTTTCTTT. Its protein is CASSTETEAFF.

This clone was detected once. This chain uses TRBV19 with TRBJ1-5, with a tentative D call TRBD1 (5 bases). Germline CDR1 is LNHDA and CDR2 is SQIVND (reference sequence). The CDR3 is made up of 12 amino acids. With 8 bases removed from V and 8 bases from J, the gap between germline ends came to 13 bases. CDR3 region: CASRTGGEPQHF. The DNA of the CDR3 is TGTGCCAGTCGGACCGGGGGGGAGCCCCAGCATTTT.

The chain joins TRBV5-1 to TRBJ2-7; TRBD1 might be the D (6 bases). V was pared by 3 bases and J by 3 bases, with 13 bases between. The CDR3 sequence is 14 residues long. Per germline, CDR1 SGHRS and CDR2 YFSETQ. The CDR3 is CASSWGQGFYEQYF. The DNA of the CDR3 is TGCGCCAGCAGCTGGGGGCAGGGGTTCTACGAGCAGTACTTC.

The V and J genes are TRBV6-2 or TRBV6-3 and TRBJ1-4; 7 bases align to TRBD1. Germline loops: CDR1 MNHEY, CDR2 SVGEGT. The CDR3 covers 15 residues. V lost 5 bases, J lost 4 bases, and 7 bases stayed unmatched. The CDR3 sequence: CASSETRDSNEKLFF. The CDR3 DNA reads as TGTGCCAGCAGTGAGACCCGGGACAGTAATGAAAAACTGTTTTTT.

The chain is built from TRBV3-1 (or the pseudogene TRBV3-2) and TRBJ2-4, with D hard to call. The germline CDR1 and CDR2 sequences are LGHDT and YNNKEL (reference sequence). This CDR3 is built from 15 residues. The V gene lost 1 base and the J gene lost 2 bases, with 9 bases spanning the gap. The chain's CDR3 is CASSQGWAPKNIQYF. The CDR3 region has the DNA TGTGCCAGCAGCCAAGGGTGGGCCCCCAAAAACATTCAGTACTTC.

The table lists this clone with a few counts. As DNA, the CDR3 is TGTGCCAGCAGTGAAACTTCGAGGGAGCAGTACTTC. Translated: CASSETSREQYF. V and J are TRBV2 and TRBJ2-7; no clear D. The CDR3 covers 12 residues. Germline CDR1 is SNHLY and CDR2 is FYNNEI. The V and J ends lost 2 bases and 7 bases respectively, with 9 bases between them.